This TCR beta chain was sequenced in a study of regulatory T cells in long-lasting Graves disease. The time point denotes: newly diagnosed GD, antithyroid drugs for less than 3 months. RNA extracted from PBMCs served as the sequencing template. This clonotype was recorded many times. Library construction for TCR beta used iRepertoire HTBI primers and Arm-PCR of CDR3 regions. In the original analysis: Throughout the samples, researchers identified about 62 TRBV and approximately 15 TRBJ segments. TCRdb re-derived calls from the multiplex PCR reads in MiXCR, one entry per CDR3 protein. The V and J calls were not made by the authors but by TCRdb's processing. The sample has 440,000 or so distinct CDR3 sequences, more than 13% seen once; the top ten hold 16%. The germline V gene encodes CDR1 SGDLS and CDR2 YYNGEE. The V gene end was trimmed by 3 bases and the J gene end by 2 bases; junction bases not matched to a gene: 3. The CDR3 spans 14 residues.

Another study also made use of these data, one on T cells in Graves' hyperthyroidism and ophthalmopathy. That source reports: Uncontrolled infection, other autoimmune disease, pregnancy and lactation each barred patients from inclusion. Ophthalmopathy prediction by the model preceded onset by a median about 6.3 months.

The chain recombines TRBV9 with TRBJ2-5, with 8 bases fitting TRBD1. This TCR derives from a woman aged 25 to 39 with Graves disease. The sample consisted of peripheral blood mononuclear cells (PBMCs), taken at new diagnosis, from a patient treated with antithyroid drugs. CDR3 DNA: TGTGCCAGCAGCGGACAGGGGCCACAAGAGACCCAGTACTTC. This encodes CASSGQGPQETQYF.